This TCR beta chain was sequenced for a study of T cell changes during pregnancy in multiple sclerosis. Repertoires were generated with immunoSEQ multiplex PCR, while TCRdb's copy carries only in-frame clones and drops some. The table has about 64,000 clones, around nine tenths seen once. V was cut by 5 bases and J by 0 bases, with 12 bases left in between. From germline, CDR1 is SGHAT and CDR2 FQNNGV. CDR3 size: 15 residues. The source material was peripheral blood, sampled in the second trimester of pregnancy. This sequence originates from a female donor with multiple sclerosis, enrolled in a pregnancy study. This chain joins TRBV11-2 and TRBJ2-3, with D maybe TRBD2 (6 bases). This chain's CDR3 is CASSPGRGSTDTQYF. DNA for the CDR3: TGTGCCAGCAGCCCGGGCCGGGGGAGCACAGATACGCAGTATTTT.